These 11 T cell receptor beta chains were sequenced from one sample in a study of graft-versus-host responses after intestinal transplantation. No antigens are known for them. The protocol was immunoSEQ multiplex PCR, while the TCRdb copy is restricted to in-frame clones and leaves out a portion. The table shows tens of thousands of clones, with about 93% occurring only once. The source was unstimulated CD8+ T cells sorted from spleen or lymph node cells, collected before intestinal transplant. The receptors come from a human donor who received an intestinal transplant.

The chain is built from TRBV2 and TRBJ1-3; 8 nucleotides match TRBD1. Germline CDR1 is SNHLY and CDR2 is FYNNEI. The CDR3 extends over 16 amino acids. Losses at the gene ends were 2 bases for V and 7 bases for J; bases not matched to a gene: 10. The CDR3 DNA sequence: TGTGCCAGCAGTGAACAGGGGGCTGATTTTGGGAACACCATATATTTT. Translated: CASSEQGADFGNTIYF.

CDR3 nucleotide sequence: TGTGCCAGCGGGACTAGCGGCTACAATGAGCAGTTCTTC. It specifies CASGTSGYNEQFF. The V and J genes are TRBV19 and TRBJ2-1; 11 positions agree with TRBD2. Trimming took 9 bases from V and 3 from J; bases not matched to a gene: 1. The CDR3 loop spans 13 amino acids. Germline values: CDR1 LNHDA, CDR2 SQIVND (reference sequence).

This chain uses TRBV10-3 with TRBJ2-7, with D tentatively TRBD2 (6 bases). Looked up from germline, CDR1 is ENHRY and CDR2 is SYGVKD. Between the trimmed V and J ends, which lost 10 bases and 2 bases, there was a span of 18 bases. The CDR3 has 14 amino acids. DNA of the CDR3: TGTGCCACCGCCCCGAACGGGGGTCCCTACGAGCAGTACTTC. Protein: CATAPNGGPYEQYF.

The chain employs TRBV5-1 and TRBJ2-7, with D possibly TRBD1 on 6 matching bases. Between the trimmed V and J ends, which lost 1 base and 2 bases, there was a span of 16 bases. This CDR3 has 16 amino acids. CDR1 is SGHRS and CDR2 is YFSETQ in the germline V gene. The CDR3 coding sequence is TGCGCCAGCAGCTTGTTGAACACAGGGACCACCTACGAGCAGTACTTC. Translation gives CASSLLNTGTTYEQYF.

The chain has TRBV7-3 and TRBJ1-1, with 10 bases identical to TRBD1. Germline V gives CDR1 SGHTA, CDR2 FQGTGA. The ends lost 5 bases at V and 3 bases at J; junction bases unmatched: 3. The CDR3 extends over 14 amino acids. CDR3 loop: CASSPGQGHTEAFF. The CDR3 nucleotides read TGTGCCAGCAGCCCGGGACAGGGGCACACTGAAGCTTTCTTT.

The rearrangement links TRBV14 to TRBJ2-1; 12 bases line up with TRBD2. The CDR3 is 17 amino acids. Germline V gene lookup returns CDR1 SGHDN and CDR2 FVKESK. V dropped 4 bases and J dropped 4; count of bases not matched to a gene: 8. The CDR3 spells CASSPASGRGRYNEQFF. DNA of the CDR3: TGTGCCAGCAGCCCCGCTAGCGGGAGGGGCCGGTACAATGAGCAGTTCTTC.

V gene TRBV27 combines with J gene TRBJ1-5; D possibly corresponds to TRBD1 (6 bases). The V and J ends lost 4 bases and 3 bases respectively, with 10 bases between them. The CDR3 is 14 amino acids. Germline V CDR1 and CDR2: MNHEY, SMNVEV (reference sequence). CDR3 residues: CASSYTGINQPQHF. The CDR3 coding sequence is TGTGCCAGCAGTTATACAGGGATCAATCAGCCCCAGCATTTT.

This clone occurred once. For the CDR3, the DNA is TGTGCCTGGAGTGAGGGGGCGTCCTGGGCCCAAGAGACCCAGTACTTC. Its translation is CAWSEGASWAQETQYF. The rearrangement uses TRBV30 and TRBJ2-5, with 7 positions matching TRBD1. The V gene's germline CDR1 is GTSNPN and CDR2 SVGIG (reference sequence). Losses at the gene ends were 1 base for V and 1 base for J; bases not matched to a gene: 9. The CDR3 is 16 residues long.

The CDR3 sequence is CASSPGTSGTDTQYF. The CDR3 nucleotides read TGTGCCAGCAGCCCCGGGACTAGCGGCACAGATACGCAGTATTTT. The chain joins TRBV9 to TRBJ2-3; 10 bases match TRBD2. Germline CDR1 SGDLS, CDR2 YYNGEE. V lost 4 bases, J lost 1 base, and 3 bases stayed unmatched. CDR3 size: 15 residues.

This chain joins TRBV12-5 and TRBJ2-1, with 9 bases fitting TRBD2. Germline CDR1 and CDR2: LGHNT and FRNRAP. The CDR3 totals 14 residues. V lost 7 bases and J lost 4; bases outside the gene matches: 5. DNA for the CDR3: TGTGCTAGTGCTCTAGCGGGGACGTACAATGAGCAGTTCTTC. Amino acids: CASALAGTYNEQFF.

The chain links TRBV11-2 to TRBJ2-5, with D tentatively TRBD2 (5 bases). The last part of the DNA fits TRBJ2-7 better; the J call may be wrong. Looked up from germline, CDR1 is SGHAT and CDR2 is FQNNGV. This CDR3 has 14 amino acids. CDR3 sequence: CASAFGEFSYEQYF. DNA of the CDR3: TGTGCCAGCGCATTCGGGGAGTTCTCCTACGAGCAGTACTTC.